This TCR beta chain was found in a study of blood T cells in healthy people across ages. Combining a sample-barcoded 5' primer with a J-beta primer mix, a second PCR ran for roughly 6 to 12 cycles. Each CDR3 protein is one row after TCRdb ran MiXCR on the 5' RACE reads. There are 780,000 or so distinct CDR3 sequences in the sample; just over 55% occur only once, and around 24% lies in the top ten. Researchers collected 7.5 to 10 milliliters of peripheral blood from every single donor. In each sample, at least 7 million PBMCs were isolated. Germline CDR1 KGHDR, CDR2 SFDVKD. The CDR3 is made up of 13 amino acids. V gave up 7 bases and J gave up 2 bases, with 9 bases separating them.

The sequence was collected from a man between 35 and 55 years old in good health. Sequences were obtained from blood. This sequence joins TRBV24-1 and TRBJ2-3; no definite D call. The CDR3 coding sequence is TGTGCCACCAGCGGCAGTCACACAGATACGCAGTATTTT. It encodes CATSGSHTDTQYF.